A single T cell receptor beta chain is shown here with its context. Germline assignment: CDR1 SGHNT and CDR2 YYREEE (reference sequence). V was clipped by 0 bases and J by 5 bases, with 15 bases between them. The length of the CDR3 is 17 residues. In the source study's methods: Scientists estimated how many nucleated cells there were by amplifying reference gene primers. Assay: immunoSEQ multiplex PCR; the TCRdb copy retains only in-frame clones and omits some. That table furnishes V, J and clone size, whereas the DNA furnished D and trimming. The sample has over 50,000 clones; approximately 82% are singletons. These data belong to a study of blood T cell repertoires in COVID-19. About the research overall: COVID-19 samples from acute and convalescent phases originated in the United States, Italy and Spain. Nucleic acid was either cDNA or gDNA, and it came from T cells, B-cell-depleted T cells, or PBMCs.

This sequence joins TRBV5-4 and TRBJ1-6, with D perhaps matching TRBD1 (6 bases). The TCR was taken from a human donor in a cohort sampled during active COVID-19. The sequencing sample was made of peripheral blood. The CDR3 spells CASSLGGDRSNNSPLHF. In nucleotides, the CDR3 is TGTGCCAGCAGCTTGGGGGGTGACAGGTCTAATAATTCACCCCTCCACTTT.